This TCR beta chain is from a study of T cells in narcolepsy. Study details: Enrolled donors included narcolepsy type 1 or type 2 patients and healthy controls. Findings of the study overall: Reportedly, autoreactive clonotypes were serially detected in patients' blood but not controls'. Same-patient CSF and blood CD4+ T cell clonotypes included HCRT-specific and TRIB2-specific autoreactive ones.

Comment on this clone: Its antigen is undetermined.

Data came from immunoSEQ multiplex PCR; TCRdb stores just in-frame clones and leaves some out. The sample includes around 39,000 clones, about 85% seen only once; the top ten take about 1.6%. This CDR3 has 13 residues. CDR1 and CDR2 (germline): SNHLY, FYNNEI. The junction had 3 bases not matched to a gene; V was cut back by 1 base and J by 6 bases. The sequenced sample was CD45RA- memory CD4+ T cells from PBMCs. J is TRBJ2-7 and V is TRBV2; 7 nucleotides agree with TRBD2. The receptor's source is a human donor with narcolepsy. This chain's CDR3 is CASSEVASGEQYF. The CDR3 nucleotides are TGTGCCAGCAGTGAAGTGGCTAGCGGCGAGCAGTACTTC. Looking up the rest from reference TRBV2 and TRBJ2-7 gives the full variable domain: EPEVTQTPSHQVTQMGQEVILRCVPISNHLYFYWYRQILGQKVEFLVSFYNNEISEKSEIFDDQFSVERPDGSNFTLKIRSTKLEDSAMYFCASSEVASGEQYFGPGTRLTVT.